Listed below are T cell receptor beta chains from one sample, sequenced in a study of cytomegalovirus exposure and HLA in healthy donors. Repertoires were generated with immunoSEQ multiplex PCR, while TCRdb's copy carries only in-frame clones and drops some. The table lists 150,000 to 200,000 clones, roughly 85% of them singletons. Sequenced: PBMCs. These receptors all stem from a man younger than 40 in good health and CMV-seropositive. The conserved cysteine and the conserved F or W are not part of the CDR3 here.

V,J,CDR3
TRBV7-9,TRBJ2-2,ASSSGLAASNTGELF
TRBV5-1,TRBJ2-1,ASSSPSSGGNEQF
TRBV5-1,TRBJ1-1,ASSLRRGGTEAF
TRBV2,TRBJ2-2,ASNLQGVGTGELF
TRBV7-6,TRBJ2-3,ASSLAASGSEADTQY
TRBV19,TRBJ1-2,ASSIPSETNYGYT
TRBV6-5,TRBJ2-7,ASRTDSYEQY
TRBV9,TRBJ1-1,ASSEGTGRTF
TRBV7-9,TRBJ2-5,ASRTTGTRETQY
TRBV6-6,TRBJ2-1,ASRASAPDSEQF
TRBV11-2,TRBJ2-3,ASSLAGFYTDTQY
TRBV4-2,TRBJ2-1,ASSHPGLAVNEQF
TRBV21-1,TRBJ2-3,ASSKGPDRLLAGDTDTQY
TRBV5-8,TRBJ1-5,ASSLWDSLSNQPQH
TRBV23-1,TRBJ1-5,ASSNRGNQPQH
TRBV27,TRBJ2-1,ASSLSTRTGNEQF
TRBV23-1,TRBJ1-5,ASSQSRPAHQAPQH
TRBV4-1,TRBJ2-4,ASSQDRGGSKNIQY
TRBV28,TRBJ2-7,ASSLTDYEQY
TRBV9,TRBJ2-5,ASSVESSGKSTQY
TRBV19,TRBJ1-1,ASSIGGNTEAF
TRBV5-4,TRBJ2-2,ASSLRGVPGELF
TRBV5-1,TRBJ2-5,ASSLGTRGETQY
TRBV18,TRBJ1-1,ASSPQSTRNTEAF
TRBV4-3,TRBJ2-3,ASSPTGGRAADTQY
TRBV28,TRBJ2-3,ASSTGEGTDTQY
TRBV7-3,TRBJ2-1,ASSPGVVHEQF
TRBV6-5,TRBJ1-1,ASYPLQGWAF
TRBV5-6,TRBJ1-1,ASRLAGKGGTEAF
TRBV6-4,TRBJ2-2,ASSAGNTGELF
TRBV7-9,TRBJ2-7,SSSFREAQTYEQY
TRBV6-1,TRBJ2-1,ATEQTGDGGEQF
TRBV5-5,TRBJ2-7,ASSLEAGGIYEQY
TRBV19,TRBJ1-2,ASSRQGGYGYT
TRBV7-2,TRBJ1-2,ASSLQTGVDGYT
TRBV18,TRBJ1-5,ASSVGGIDQPQH
TRBV7-2,TRBJ1-2,ASSLSGTGRNYGYT
TRBV5-3,TRBJ1-3,ARRQGQGAGSGNTIY
TRBV11-1,TRBJ2-1,ASSFPPGLAYNEQF
TRBV11-2,TRBJ2-1,ASSRPSGRVNEQF
TRBV27,TRBJ1-1,ASRLQGDTEAF
TRBV5-4,TRBJ2-5,ASSFPGLQETQY
TRBV11-1,TRBJ2-7,ASSLGTGGYYEQY
TRBV13,TRBJ2-1,ASSSADGGSYNEQF
TRBV28,TRBJ2-3,ASSLYSSVAVDTQY
TRBV5-6,TRBJ2-2,ASTRLAGMETGELF
TRBV13,TRBJ2-3,ASSLRDYWADTQY
TRBV19,TRBJ1-5,ASSIRQASNQPQH
TRBV7-8,TRBJ2-2,ASSLETSGLLELF
TRBV27,TRBJ2-7,ASRTGTGVSYEQY
TRBV30,TRBJ2-1,AWSGGELARTYNEQF
TRBV6-1,TRBJ1-5,ASRGDQPQH
TRBV10-3,TRBJ2-3,AISKTSGSSTDTQY
TRBV27,TRBJ2-3,ASSLSSADTQY
TRBV7-9,NA,SSSLENRGQPYEQY
TRBV7-9,TRBJ2-5,ASSSGTTIQETQY
TRBV29-1,TRBJ2-1,SVEVRGRVSYNEQF